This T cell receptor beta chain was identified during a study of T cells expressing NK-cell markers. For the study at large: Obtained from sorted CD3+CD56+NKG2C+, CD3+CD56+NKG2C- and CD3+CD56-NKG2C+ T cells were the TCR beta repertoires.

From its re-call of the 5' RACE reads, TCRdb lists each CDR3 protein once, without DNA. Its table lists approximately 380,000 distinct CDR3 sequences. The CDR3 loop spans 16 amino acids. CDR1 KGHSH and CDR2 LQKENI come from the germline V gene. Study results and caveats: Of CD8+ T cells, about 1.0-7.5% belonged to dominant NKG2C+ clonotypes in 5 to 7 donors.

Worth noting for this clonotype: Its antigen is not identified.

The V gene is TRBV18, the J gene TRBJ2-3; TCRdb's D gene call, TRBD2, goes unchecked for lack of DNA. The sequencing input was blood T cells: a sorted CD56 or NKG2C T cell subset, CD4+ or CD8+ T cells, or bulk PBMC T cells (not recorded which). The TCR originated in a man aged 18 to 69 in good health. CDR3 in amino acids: CASSLSGTSAPDTQYF. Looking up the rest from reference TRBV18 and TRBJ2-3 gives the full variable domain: NAGVMQNPRHLVRRRGQEARLRCSPMKGHSHVYWYRQLPEEGLKFMVYLQKENIIDESGMPKERFSAEFPKEGPSILRIQQVVRGDSAAYFCASSLSGTSAPDTQYFGPGTRLTVL.